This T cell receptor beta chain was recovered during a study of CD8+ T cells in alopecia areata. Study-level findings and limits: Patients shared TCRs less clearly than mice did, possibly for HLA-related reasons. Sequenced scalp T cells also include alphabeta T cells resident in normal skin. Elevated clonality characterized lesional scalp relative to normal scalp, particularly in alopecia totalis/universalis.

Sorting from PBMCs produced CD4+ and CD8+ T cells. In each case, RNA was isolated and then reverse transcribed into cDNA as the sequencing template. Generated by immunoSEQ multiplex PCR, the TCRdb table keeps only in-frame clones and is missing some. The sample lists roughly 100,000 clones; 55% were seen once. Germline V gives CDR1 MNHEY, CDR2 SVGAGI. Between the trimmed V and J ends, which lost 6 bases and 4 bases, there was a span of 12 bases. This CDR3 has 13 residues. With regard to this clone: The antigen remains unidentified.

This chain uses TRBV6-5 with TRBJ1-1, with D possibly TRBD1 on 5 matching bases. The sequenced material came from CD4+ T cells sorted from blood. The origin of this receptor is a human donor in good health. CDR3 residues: CASSPGTVTEAFF. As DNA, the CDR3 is TGTGCCAGCAGCCCCGGGACGGTCACTGAAGCTTTCTTT.